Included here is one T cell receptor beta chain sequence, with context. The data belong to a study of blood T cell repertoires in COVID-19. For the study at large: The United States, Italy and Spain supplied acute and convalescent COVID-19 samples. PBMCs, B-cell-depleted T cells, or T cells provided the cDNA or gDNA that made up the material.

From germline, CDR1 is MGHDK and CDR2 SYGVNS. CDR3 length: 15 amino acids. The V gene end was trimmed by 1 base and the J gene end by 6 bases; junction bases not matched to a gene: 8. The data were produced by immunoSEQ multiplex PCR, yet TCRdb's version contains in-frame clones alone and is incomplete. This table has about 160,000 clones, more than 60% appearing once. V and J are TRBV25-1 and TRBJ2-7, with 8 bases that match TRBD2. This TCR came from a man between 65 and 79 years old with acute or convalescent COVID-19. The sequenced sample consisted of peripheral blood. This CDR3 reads CASSELGGAGGEQYF. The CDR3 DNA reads TGTGCCAGCAGTGAATTGGGCGGGGCGGGGGGCGAGCAGTACTTC.